Below are 10 T cell receptor beta chains sequenced from a single sample in a study of CD8 T cells in Susac syndrome. RNA, at about 0.5 to 1 ug, was reverse transcribed with random hexamers. TCRdb fed the immunoSEQ multiplex PCR reads into MiXCR, producing one record per CDR3 protein. The table has about 49,000 distinct CDR3 sequences, more than 85% seen once. The sequenced material came from CD8+ T cells from PBMCs. Receptor source: a human donor in good health.

The chain uses TRBV2 and TRBJ2-1; D not certain. Germline-derived CDR1 and CDR2 are SNHLY and FYNNEI. The CDR3 is 14 residues long. The germline V and J ends were trimmed by 8 bases and 0 bases, with 11 bases remaining between them. The CDR3: CASLVGSSYNEQFF. The CDR3 DNA is TGTGCCAGCCTGGTGGGGTCCTCCTACAATGAGCAGTTCTTC.

The chain combines TRBV7-6 with TRBJ2-7; D is perhaps TRBD1 or TRBD2 (5 bases each). Trimming removed 6 bases at V and 2 bases at J, with 11 bases between. CDR3 length: 13 amino acids. In germline, CDR1 is SGHVS, CDR2 FNYEAQ. CDR3 sequence: CASRDGATYEQYF. The CDR3 DNA reads as TGTGCCAGCAGGGACGGGGCTACCTACGAGCAGTACTTC.

J is TRBJ1-1 and V is TRBV7-9; 7 bases align to TRBD1. V was pared by 3 bases and J by 3 bases, with 1 base of the junction left unmatched. Germline V gene sequence: CDR1 SEHNR, CDR2 FQNEAQ (reference sequence). The CDR3 is 13 amino acids. Written as DNA, the CDR3 is TGTGCCAGCAGCTTGGGGACAGACACTGAAGCTTTCTTT. Its protein is CASSLGTDTEAFF. The full variable domain, rest sourced from reference TRBV7-9 and TRBJ1-1, is DTGVSQNPRHKITKRGQNVTFRCDPISEHNRLYWYRQTLGQGPEFLTYFQNEAQLEKSRLLSDRFSAERPKGSFSTLEIQRTEQGDSAMYLCASSLGTDTEAFFGQGTRLTVV.

This chain joins TRBV28 and TRBJ1-2, with D uncertain. Germline assignment: CDR1 MDHEN and CDR2 SYDVKM. V lost 5 bases and J 1 base, leaving 11 bases between the germline ends. CDR3 length: 14 amino acids. CDR3 amino acids: CASSTTFDNYGYTF. CDR3 coding DNA: TGTGCCAGCAGTACAACGTTTGATAACTATGGCTACACCTTC.

V is TRBV29-1 and J is TRBJ2-7; 9 nucleotides agree with TRBD1. The CDR3 length is 16 residues. The germline CDR1 and CDR2 sequences are SQVTM and ANQGSEA. V trimming: 5 bases; J trimming: 4 bases; junction bases outside the gene matches: 15. This CDR3 reads CSVLGGHRGLSYEQYF. CDR3 DNA sequence: TGCAGCGTTCTTGGTGGCCACAGGGGGCTATCGTACGAGCAGTACTTC.

This clonotype came up a few times. The gene calls are TRBV5-1 and TRBJ2-1; no definite D call. The germline gives CDR1 SGHRS, CDR2 YFSETQ. The CDR3 totals 14 residues. Trimming stripped 0 bases from V and 2 bases from J, with 6 bases between. CDR3 coding DNA: TGCGCCAGCAGCTTGGAACCGACCTACAATGAGCAGTTCTTC. This codes for CASSLEPTYNEQFF.

The chain combines TRBV10-3 with TRBJ1-1; 7 nucleotides match TRBD1. V shed 7 bases, J shed 3 bases, and the junction held 8 bases outside the gene matches. The CDR3 contains 14 residues. CDR1 and CDR2 from the germline V gene are ENHRY and SYGVKD. The CDR3 DNA follows: TGTGCCATCAAGATCGCAGGGGGGGACACTGAAGCTTTCTTT. Encoded protein: CAIKIAGGDTEAFF.

The sample holds a few counts of this clonotype. This rearrangement joins TRBV29-1 to TRBJ2-7; tentatively, D is TRBD1 (6 bases). Trimming cost V 6 bases and J 2 bases, with 11 bases left between them. CDR3 length: 12 residues. Germline V CDR1 and CDR2: SQVTM, ANQGSEA. For the CDR3, the DNA is TGCAGCGTAACGACAGGTCCCTACGAGCAGTACTTC. This sequence encodes CSVTTGPYEQYF.

The chain joins TRBV23-1 to TRBJ1-5; a possible D gene is TRBD1 (5 bases). TRBV23-1 is an ORF; its function is uncertain. Trimming shortened V by 4 bases and J by 1 base, and 17 bases separated the two germline ends. The CDR3 totals 17 residues. CDR3 bases: TGCGCCAGCAGTCCTGGGTGCGGGACCGAGAGCAATCAGCCCCAGCATTTT. Translating it yields CASSPGCGTESNQPQHF.

This CDR3 is CASTRGAEQYF. The DNA for the CDR3 is TGTGCCAGCACGAGGGGGGCCGAGCAGTACTTC. The V and J genes are TRBV28 and TRBJ2-7; perhaps D is TRBD1 or TRBD2 (6 bases each). Germline-derived CDR1 and CDR2 are MDHEN and SYDVKM. V lost 7 bases and J lost 6, with 10 bases in between. This CDR3 has 11 residues.